The clone carrying this T cell receptor (beta chain) appeared a few times. Its antigen remains unidentified. The CDR3 covers 16 residues. The ends were cut back, 0 bases at V and 0 bases at J, with 9 bases in the middle. Germline CDR1 SGHTA, CDR2 FQGNSA. Time point here: longitudinal time-point 1 (baseline). Unsorted libraries used 2 million PBMCs kept at -80 degrees C. This entry belongs to a study of neurological immune-mediated disorders. Synthesis of cDNA was carried out by template-switch 5'RACE. The reaction used 10-nucleotide random UMIs. TCRdb passed the 5' RACE reads through MiXCR, listing each CDR3 protein once. This table holds over 55,000 distinct CDR3 sequences, about 11% found once. Study-wide results and limits: The greatest TCR clonal expansion appeared in HTLV-1-associated myelopathy and the smallest, falling below healthy controls, in multiple sclerosis. There were no CDR3 amino acid sequences shared by expanded clones across subjects, a result suggesting private repertoires in all groups.

The sequencing sample was made of PBMCs. J is TRBJ1-5 and V is TRBV7-2; TRBD1 might be the D (6 bases). The TCR comes from a male donor with HTLV-1-associated myelopathy (HAM/TSP). Here the CDR3 DNA reads TGTGCCAGCAGCTTAGCCGGGACACTTAGCAATCAGCCCCAGCATTTT. Translating it yields CASSLAGTLSNQPQHF.